What follows are 23 T cell receptor beta chains derived from one specimen sequenced in a study of cytomegalovirus exposure and HLA in healthy donors. With 60 Vbeta and 13 Jbeta primers, the PCR was carried out. The protocol was immunoSEQ multiplex PCR, while the TCRdb copy is restricted to in-frame clones and leaves out a portion. Of about 59,000 clones listed, roughly 80% were seen once; the top ten hold around 3.9%. The sequenced sample was PBMCs. The receptors were sampled from a woman between 40 and 50 years old in good health and CMV-seronegative.

This rearrangement joins TRBV19 to TRBJ2-2, with a tentative D call TRBD2 (5 bases). This CDR3 is built from 15 residues. Trimming took 7 bases from V and 1 from J, leaving 13 bases between them. CDR1 is LNHDA, CDR2 SQIVND, per germline (reference sequence). The CDR3 loop reads CASTPARGNTGELFF. The CDR3 coding sequence is TGTGCCAGTACCCCAGCTCGGGGGAACACCGGGGAGCTGTTTTTT. The whole variable domain, remainder taken from reference TRBV19 and TRBJ2-2, is DGGITQSPKYLFRKEGQNVTLSCEQNLNHDAMYWYRQDPGQGLRLIYYSQIVNDFQKGDIAEGYSVSREKKESFPLTVTSAQKNPTAFYLCASTPARGNTGELFFGEGSRLTVL.

V is TRBV10-3 and J is TRBJ1-4, with 7 bases lining up with TRBD1. V shed 5 bases, J shed 1 base, and the junction held 4 bases outside the gene matches. Per germline, CDR1 ENHRY and CDR2 SYGVKD. CDR3 size: 15 residues. The CDR3, as DNA: TGTGCCATCAGTCCCACAGGGGAAACTAATGAAAAACTGTTTTTT. It specifies CAISPTGETNEKLFF.

The V call is TRBV7-3, the J call TRBJ1-2; 9 bases line up with TRBD1. Germline CDR1 and CDR2: SGHTA and FQGTGA. The CDR3 sequence is 13 residues long. Trimming took 5 bases from V and 7 from J; bases not matched to a gene: 5. The CDR3 DNA is TGTGCCAGCAGCCCTCGACAGGGGGGTGGCTACACCTTC. As protein: CASSPRQGGGYTF.

This clone was observed a few times. The chain has TRBV5-1 and TRBJ1-4; the D gene is possibly TRBD1 (5 bases). Trimming removed 4 bases at V and 7 bases at J, with 17 bases between. The CDR3 consists of 15 residues. Germline CDR1 SGHRS, CDR2 YFSETQ. The CDR3 protein is CASSIRGILSEKLFF. DNA of the CDR3: TGCGCCAGCAGCATAAGGGGAATCCTTAGTGAAAAACTGTTTTTT.

This chain uses TRBV27 with TRBJ2-3, with D maybe TRBD2 (6 bases). CDR3 length: 18 residues. Looked up from germline, CDR1 is MNHEY and CDR2 is SMNVEV (reference sequence). Trimming shortened V by 3 bases and J by 4 bases, and 23 bases separated the two germline ends. The CDR3 DNA sequence: TGTGCCAGCAGTTTCTTTCCATCGGGACTCGCCATCTCAGATACGCAGTATTTT. Encoded protein: CASSFFPSGLAISDTQYF.

The DNA of the CDR3 is TGTGCCAGCAGCCCCCACTTTCGGGGAGATTATGGCTACACCTTC. Protein sequence: CASSPHFRGDYGYTF. The chain is built from TRBV14 and TRBJ1-2; no clear D gene. The V end lost 4 bases, the J end lost 5 bases, and 17 bases lay between the germline ends. The CDR3 spans 15 residues. Germline CDR1 and CDR2: SGHDN and FVKESK.

For the CDR3, the DNA is TGCGCCAGCAGCCTACTAACAGGGGAGGTTAGCGAGCAGTACTTC. It yields the protein CASSLLTGEVSEQYF. This sequence joins TRBV5-1 and TRBJ2-7; D is possibly TRBD1 (7 bases). The V end lost 4 bases, the J end lost 6 bases, and 20 bases lay between the germline ends. The CDR3 runs to 15 residues. Germline V gives CDR1 SGHRS, CDR2 YFSETQ.

This sequence joins TRBV6-1 and TRBJ1-4, with D perhaps TRBD1 (5 bases). CDR3 length: 15 residues. Germline-derived CDR1 and CDR2 are MNHNS and SASEGT. Trimming shortened V by 5 bases and J by 5 bases, and 15 bases separated the two germline ends. CDR3 coding DNA: TGTGCCAGCAGTAAAGAGGGGTGGTGGAATGAAAAACTGTTTTTT. Translation: CASSKEGWWNEKLFF.

This chain uses TRBV19 with TRBJ2-1; 9 nucleotides agree with TRBD2. The CDR3 is 15 residues long. Germline V CDR1 and CDR2: LNHDA, SQIVND (reference sequence). V lost 6 bases and J lost 0; bases outside the gene matches: 3. For the CDR3, the DNA is TGTGCCAGTAGCCTAGCGGGGTCCTCCTACAATGAGCAGTTCTTC. Amino acids: CASSLAGSSYNEQFF.

This clone was seen a few times. This rearrangement joins TRBV5-1 to TRBJ2-1; the match to TRBD1 covers 12 bases. With 6 bases clipped from V and 9 bases from J, the junction kept 7 bases outside the gene matches. Germline CDR1 reads SGHRS; CDR2 reads YFSETQ. This CDR3 is 14 amino acids long. The CDR3 reads CASTGTGGSVEQFF. The CDR3 DNA sequence: TGCGCCAGCACGGGGACAGGGGGCTCGGTTGAGCAGTTCTTC.

The chain uses TRBV4-2 and TRBJ2-1; D remains unclear. Trimming shortened V by 0 bases and J by 3 bases, and 15 bases separated the two germline ends. The germline gives CDR1 LGHNA, CDR2 YNFKEQ. CDR3 length equals 17 residues. CDR3 nucleotides: TGTGCCAGCAGCCAAGATTTGAGGCTAGATCTCTACAATGAGCAGTTCTTC. As protein: CASSQDLRLDLYNEQFF.

This clone has only a few counts. This rearrangement joins TRBV29-1 to TRBJ1-2; 7 bases match TRBD1. CDR1 SQVTM and CDR2 ANQGSEA come from the germline V gene. J gave up 8 bases and V 6 bases, and 6 bases lay outside the gene matches. There are 11 residues in the CDR3. CDR3 protein: CSVQGSTGYTF. In DNA, the CDR3 is TGCAGCGTACAGGGGAGTACGGGCTACACCTTC.

The gene calls are TRBV6-1 and TRBJ2-1, with 8 bases identical to TRBD1. V trimming: 10 bases; J trimming: 3 bases; junction bases outside the gene matches: 8. Germline CDR1 and CDR2: MNHNS and SASEGT. This CDR3 is built from 14 residues. The CDR3 region is CAISRDRSYNEQFF. In DNA, the CDR3 is TGTGCCATCTCAAGGGACAGGAGCTACAATGAGCAGTTCTTC.

This chain joins TRBV19 and TRBJ2-3; 12 positions agree with TRBD2. The CDR3 has 16 amino acids. Germline CDR1 LNHDA, CDR2 SQIVND (reference sequence). J was trimmed by 6 bases and V by 4 bases; bases with no gene match: 8. The CDR3, as DNA: TGTGCCAGTAGTAACCGGACTAGCGGGACCCCGGATACGCAGTATTTT. Protein: CASSNRTSGTPDTQYF.

CDR3 nucleotides: TGCGCCAGCAGTCAAGATGGGACAGGCGGAGATACGCAGTATTTT. It encodes CASSQDGTGGDTQYF. The rearrangement uses TRBV23-1 and TRBJ2-3; 8 bases line up with TRBD1. TRBV23-1 is an ORF, with its function uncertain. This CDR3 has 15 residues. After removal of 2 bases from V and 5 bases from J, the junction contained 6 bases not matched to a gene.

The sample holds a few counts of this clone. The rearrangement joins TRBV7-6 to TRBJ2-5; TRBD1 aligns across 10 bases. The CDR3 length is 15 residues. Per the germline V gene, CDR1 is SGHVS and CDR2 is FNYEAQ. Trimming at V came to 2 bases and at J to 5 bases, leaving 5 bases not matched to a gene. DNA of the CDR3: TGTGCCAGCAGCTTAACCAGACAGGGGGCTGAGACCCAGTACTTC. Its translation is CASSLTRQGAETQYF.

V is TRBV4-1 and J is TRBJ2-1; D may be TRBD2 (7 bases). Trimming removed 2 bases at V and 3 bases at J, with 17 bases between. Germline values: CDR1 MGHRA, CDR2 YSYEKL. CDR3 length: 17 amino acids. As DNA, the CDR3 is TGCGCCAGCAGCCAAATGGGGGGGCTAGCTGACTACAATGAGCAGTTCTTC. Translation: CASSQMGGLADYNEQFF.

The chain links TRBV5-1 to TRBJ2-7; TRBD2 might be the D (6 bases). Germline CDR1 reads SGHRS; CDR2 reads YFSETQ. CDR3 length: 14 residues. V was clipped by 3 bases and J by 0 bases, with 10 bases between them. The CDR3 loop reads CASSSGLLSYEQYF. CDR3 DNA sequence: TGCGCCAGCAGCTCAGGACTACTCTCCTACGAGCAGTACTTC.

This chain links TRBV7-3 with TRBJ1-1; D is possibly TRBD1 (6 bases). Trimming shortened V by 1 base and J by 7 bases, and 10 bases separated the two germline ends. The CDR3 is 13 residues long. Germline-derived CDR1 and CDR2 are SGHTA and FQGTGA. The CDR3 bases are TGTGCCAGCAGCTTAAGGGCAGGGGATGAAGCTTTCTTT. As protein: CASSLRAGDEAFF.

CDR3 bases: TGTGCCAGCAGCTTAGGGCAGGCCTACAATGAGCAGTTCTTC. The encoded protein is CASSLGQAYNEQFF. The gene calls are TRBV7-9 and TRBJ2-1, with unresolved D. V shed 1 base and J shed 2 bases, with 6 bases lying between them. Germline V gene lookup returns CDR1 SEHNR and CDR2 FQNEAQ (reference sequence). The CDR3 spans 14 residues.

The genes are TRBV7-3 and TRBJ2-1; 7 nucleotides agree with TRBD1. V dropped 2 bases and J dropped 6; count of bases not matched to a gene: 4. Per germline, CDR1 SGHTA and CDR2 FQGTGA. This CDR3 comprises 14 residues. The CDR3 bases are TGTGCCAGCAGCTTAGCAGGGGGAAGCAATGAGCAGTTCTTC. This codes for CASSLAGGSNEQFF.

A note on this clone: Its ends do not fully match the called genes, so a read error is possible. DNA of the CDR3: TGTGCCAGCAGCTTAGCGGCTAGCAGAGATACGCAGTATTTT. The encoded protein is CASSLAASRDTQYF. V is TRBV7-6 and J is TRBJ2-3; D perhaps matches TRBD2 (5 bases). From germline, CDR1 is SGHVS and CDR2 FNYEAQ. There are 14 residues in the CDR3.

The rearrangement links TRBV5-1 to TRBJ1-3; 8 positions agree with TRBD1. Germline V lookup: CDR1 SGHRS, CDR2 YFSETQ. Unmatched junction bases numbered 6, after V lost 3 bases and J lost 4 bases. This CDR3 comprises 15 residues. The CDR3 sequence is CASSSGQGSGNTIYF. The DNA of the CDR3 is TGCGCCAGCAGCTCAGGACAGGGATCAGGAAACACCATATATTTT. Complete variable domain (other parts from reference TRBV5-1 and TRBJ1-3): KAGVTQTPRYLIKTRGQQVTLSCSPISGHRSVSWYQQTPGQGLQFLFEYFSETQRNKGNFPGRFSGRQFSNSRSEMNVSTLELGDSALYLCASSSGQGSGNTIYFGEGSWLTVV.